This T cell receptor (beta chain) was sequenced for a study of CD8 T cells in ankylosing spondylitis. The study's findings and limits: The disease-linked clones had a CD8+ phenotype and low blood frequencies. What seemed typical of ankylosing spondylitis blood was a TCR beta motif built from about 8 highly homologous variants.

From the 5' RACE reads, TCRdb called clonotypes with MiXCR, one entry per CDR3 protein. This table has roughly 700,000 distinct CDR3 sequences, around 17% appearing once. About this clonotype itself: Its antigen is unidentified.

The J segment lost 1 base and the V segment lost 1 base, leaving 8 bases of the junction unmatched. CDR1 is MGHRA and CDR2 is YSYEKL in the germline V gene. This CDR3 is 19 amino acids long. The TCR was taken from a male donor with ankylosing spondylitis. What was sequenced was blood, either unsorted or a sorted T cell fraction (not recorded which). The V gene is TRBV4-1, the J gene TRBJ2-2; 11 bases are a match to TRBD2. CDR3 loop: CASSQVGLAGGVNTGELFF. The CDR3 DNA sequence: TGCGCCAGCAGCCAAGTCGGGCTAGCGGGAGGTGTGAACACCGGGGAGCTGTTTTTT.